What follows are 29 T cell receptor beta chains derived from one specimen sequenced in a study of blood T cell repertoires in COVID-19. The method was immunoSEQ multiplex PCR; TCRdb's version includes in-frame clones alone and lacks a portion of them. The repertoire has nearly 40,000 clones, over 70% of them found once; the top ten carry 9%. Source material: peripheral blood. The receptors were gathered from a woman in her 70s with acute or convalescent COVID-19.

This clone occurred a few times. The gene calls are TRBV5-5 and TRBJ2-4; unclear D gene. Germline V gene sequence: CDR1 SGHKS, CDR2 YYEKEE (reference sequence). V was clipped by 0 bases and J by 7 bases, with 5 bases between them. CDR3 size: 12 residues. CDR3 DNA sequence: TGTGCCAGCAGCTTGGGGCTCAACATTCAGTACTTC. As protein: CASSLGLNIQYF.

The chain combines TRBV12-3 or TRBV12-4 with TRBJ1-5, with D possibly TRBD1 on 6 matching bases. Trimming stripped 6 bases from V and 6 bases from J, with 12 bases between. The CDR3 sequence is 13 residues long. CDR3 nucleotides: TGTGCCAGCAGGACAGGAGGTGGTCAGCCCCAGCATTTT. The encoded protein is CASRTGGGQPQHF.

The chain uses TRBV28 and TRBJ1-1, with 10 bases identical to TRBD1. The germline V gene encodes CDR1 MDHEN and CDR2 SYDVKM. V shed 6 bases, J shed 2 bases, and the junction held 3 bases outside the gene matches. The CDR3 is 14 residues long. The CDR3 bases are TGTGCCAGCAGACGGGACAGGGGTAACACTGAAGCTTTCTTT. It specifies CASRRDRGNTEAFF.

As DNA, the CDR3 is TGTGCCAGCAGCGTAGGCGGCTATGGCTACACCTTC. Amino acids: CASSVGGYGYTF. The chain has TRBV9 and TRBJ1-2, with D unresolved. Germline lookup yields CDR1 SGDLS and CDR2 YYNGEE. V lost 0 bases to trimming and J lost 4 bases, with 4 bases between them. The CDR3 extends over 12 amino acids.

This clone was detected only a few times. This rearrangement joins TRBV3-1 (or the pseudogene TRBV3-2) to TRBJ1-1, with TRBD1 identical over 7 bases. After removal of 4 bases from V and 11 bases from J, the junction contained 13 bases not matched to a gene. Looked up from germline, CDR1 is LGHDT and CDR2 is YNNKEL (reference sequence). CDR3 length: 14 amino acids. The DNA for the CDR3 is TGTGCCAGCAGCCCCTTCCGGACAGGCGGTTCTGCTTTCTTT. Its translation is CASSPFRTGGSAFF.

This clone was seen a handful of times. The V call is TRBV19, the J call TRBJ2-7; 7 bases align to TRBD1. J lost 1 base, V lost 8 bases, and 8 bases had no gene match. The germline CDR1 and CDR2 sequences are LNHDA and SQIVND (reference sequence). This CDR3 is 14 amino acids long. The CDR3 nucleotides are TGTGCCAGTCTCGACAGGGTGAAGTCCTACGAGCAGTACGTC. It codes for CASLDRVKSYEQYV.

The chain links TRBV4-1 to TRBJ2-5; 16 positions match TRBD2. The CDR3 has 18 residues. The trim removed 0 bases at V and 9 bases at J, leaving 10 bases unmatched. The germline V gene has CDR1 MGHRA and CDR2 YSYEKL. The DNA for the CDR3 is TGCGCCAGCAGCCAAGAAATCCCGGGACTAGCGGGGGGGACGGCCCAGTACTTC. The encoded protein is CASSQEIPGLAGGTAQYF.

The chain recombines TRBV21-1 with TRBJ2-5; the DNA was not used to check the table's D call, TRBD1. TRBV21-1 represents a pseudogene. The CDR3 is 15 amino acids. CDR3 nucleotide sequence: TGTGCCAGCCGAACGGGGGACAGGGTCCAAGAGACCCAGTACTTC. Its protein product is CASRTGDRVQETQYF.

The table lists this clone with a few counts. The chain couples TRBV3-1 (or the pseudogene TRBV3-2) to TRBJ1-2; no definite D call. The V gene lost 1 base and the J gene lost 4 bases, with 13 bases spanning the gap. CDR3 size: 15 residues. Germline V gives CDR1 LGHDT, CDR2 YNNKEL (reference sequence). The DNA of the CDR3 is TGTGCCAGCAGCCAAGCATACAGCCGCCTCTATGGCTACACCTTC. Translating it yields CASSQAYSRLYGYTF.

This chain links TRBV6-2 or TRBV6-3 with TRBJ1-1; perhaps TRBD1 as D (5 bases). The CDR3 is 15 amino acids. Germline CDR1 is MNHEY and CDR2 is SVGEGT. V was clipped by 5 bases and J by 4 bases, with 17 bases between them. In DNA, the CDR3 is TGTGCCAGCAGTCCCCATGGGGCAGGTTTCACTGAAGCTTTCTTT. Translating gives CASSPHGAGFTEAFF.

The V and J genes are TRBV5-6 and TRBJ2-5, with D hard to call. The CDR3 runs 12 residues. Germline loops: CDR1 SGHDT, CDR2 YYEEEE. V shed 4 bases and J shed 5 bases, with 9 bases lying between them. The CDR3 DNA sequence: TGTGCCAGCAGCCGCTCCGCGGAGACCCAGTACTTC. Amino acid sequence: CASSRSAETQYF.

This chain connects TRBV11-2 to TRBJ2-7; 9 bases match TRBD2. With V trimmed by 0 bases and J by 4 bases, 7 bases remained unmatched. CDR1 and CDR2 (germline): SGHAT, FQNNGV. The CDR3 has 16 amino acids. The DNA of the CDR3 is TGTGCCAGCAGCTTAGATTTAAGCGGGGGGATTTACGAGCAGTACGTC. The encoded protein is CASSLDLSGGIYEQYV.

This clone was counted once. The rearrangement links TRBV19 to TRBJ2-3; 7 positions match TRBD2. The V gene end was trimmed by 4 bases and the J gene end by 2 bases; junction bases not matched to a gene: 6. Germline CDR1 is LNHDA and CDR2 is SQIVND (reference sequence). CDR3 length equals 15 residues. CDR3 nucleotide sequence: TGTGCCAGTAGTACGAGGCGGGGGACCACAGATACGCAGTATTTT. This gives the protein CASSTRRGTTDTQYF.

The chain is built from TRBV11-3 and TRBJ2-3, with D possibly TRBD2 on 6 matching bases. The CDR3 contains 13 residues. Germline CDR1 is SGHNT and CDR2 is YENEEA. The V end was cut by 1 base, the J end by 4 bases, with 6 bases between. CDR3 sequence reads: CASSLGGADTQYF. The CDR3 DNA reads as TGTGCCAGCAGCTTAGGGGGGGCAGATACGCAGTATTTT.

The rearrangement joins TRBV12-3 or TRBV12-4 to TRBJ2-3; D is undetermined. This CDR3 is 12 amino acids long. Trimming stripped 4 bases from V and 0 bases from J, with 2 bases between. For the CDR3, the DNA is TGTGCCAGCAGTTCTAGCACAGATACGCAGTATTTT. Translation gives CASSSSTDTQYF.

The V and J genes are TRBV7-9 and TRBJ2-2; 7 nucleotides line up with TRBD1. The CDR3 is made up of 15 amino acids. Trimming at V came to 2 bases and at J to 4 bases, leaving 4 bases not matched to a gene. CDR1 is SEHNR and CDR2 is FQNEAQ in the germline V gene (reference sequence). The DNA of the CDR3 is TGTGCCAGCAGCTTAAACGCAGGGGGCACCGGGGAGCTGTTTTTT. Amino acids: CASSLNAGGTGELFF.

The chain employs TRBV19 and TRBJ2-3; perhaps TRBD2 as D (7 bases). There are 15 residues in the CDR3. CDR1 is LNHDA, CDR2 SQIVND, per germline (reference sequence). Trimming cost V 5 bases and J 6 bases, with 18 bases left between them. DNA of the CDR3: TGTGCCAGTAGTTCGGTGGGAGGGGGAAAGGATACGCAGTATTTT. The encoded protein is CASSSVGGGKDTQYF.

This chain joins TRBV2 and TRBJ2-7, with D unclear. The CDR3 is made up of 12 amino acids. Germline CDR1 reads SNHLY; CDR2 reads FYNNEI. The ends were cut back, 7 bases at V and 2 bases at J, with 9 bases in the middle. CDR3 in amino acids: CASTRLAYEQYV. Written as DNA, the CDR3 is TGTGCCAGCACGCGTCTTGCCTACGAGCAGTACGTC.

The genes are TRBV7-2 and TRBJ2-5, with 7 bases identical to TRBD2. In germline, CDR1 is SGHTA, CDR2 FQGNSA. Trimming removed 7 bases from V and 2 bases from J; junction bases left unmatched: 4. CDR3 size: 13 residues. CDR3 amino acids: CASTQGLQETQYF. The CDR3, as DNA: TGTGCCAGCACCCAGGGACTACAAGAGACCCAGTACTTC.

The V and J genes are TRBV7-8 and TRBJ1-2; no reliable D call. Germline CDR1 is SGHVS and CDR2 is FQNEAQ. The V end was cut by 1 base, the J end by 0 bases, with 6 bases between. The CDR3 is 14 amino acids. CDR3 DNA sequence: TGTGCCAGCAGCTTAGTTGGCACTAACTATGGCTACACCTTC. Translated: CASSLVGTNYGYTF. Using reference TRBV7-8 and TRBJ1-2 for the parts outside the CDR3, the full variable domain is GAGVSQSPRYKVAKRGQDVALRCDPISGHVSLFWYQQALGQGPEFLTYFQNEAQLDKSGLPSDRFFAERPEGSVSTLKIQRTQQEDSAVYLCASSLVGTNYGYTFGSGTRLTVV.

The chain employs TRBV4-3 and TRBJ2-3, with 9 bases that match TRBD2. Trimming at V came to 0 bases and at J to 11 bases, leaving 12 bases not matched to a gene. The V gene's germline CDR1 is LGHNA and CDR2 YSLEER. CDR3 length: 16 amino acids. The CDR3 sequence is CASSQEVLASGAVQYF. As DNA, the CDR3 is TGCGCCAGCAGCCAAGAGGTGTTGGCTAGCGGGGCGGTGCAGTATTTT.

The V gene is TRBV11-3, the J gene TRBJ1-1; D gene unclear. Between the trimmed V and J ends, which lost 5 bases and 1 base, there was a span of 5 bases. CDR1 and CDR2 from the germline V gene are SGHNT and YENEEA. The CDR3 is 12 residues long. The CDR3 loop is CASSTRNTEAFF. CDR3 DNA: TGTGCCAGCAGCACTCGGAACACTGAAGCTTTCTTT. The full variable domain, rest sourced from reference TRBV11-3 and TRBJ1-1, is EAGVVQSPRYKIIEKKQPVAFWCNPISGHNTLYWYLQNLGQGPELLIRYENEEAVDDSQLPKDRFSAERLKGVDSTLKIQPAELGDSAVYLCASSTRNTEAFFGQGTRLTVV.

This clone was counted once. The chain carries TRBV28 and TRBJ1-1; D possibly corresponds to TRBD1 (6 bases). Per germline, CDR1 MDHEN and CDR2 SYDVKM. Trimming stripped 6 bases from V and 0 bases from J, with 14 bases between. The CDR3 covers 15 residues. Here the CDR3 reads CASRGALGVNTEAFF. The CDR3 bases are TGTGCCAGCAGGGGGGCCTTAGGAGTGAACACTGAAGCTTTCTTT.

The table lists this clone with a few counts. The V gene is TRBV12-3 or TRBV12-4, the J gene TRBJ2-7; D not resolved. The CDR3 sequence is 13 residues long. Trimming cost V 5 bases and J 3 bases, with 11 bases left between them. The CDR3 region is CASSLGRNYEQYV. CDR3 sequence (DNA): TGTGCCAGCAGTCTAGGTCGTAACTACGAGCAGTACGTC.

In nucleotides, the CDR3 is TGTGCCAGTAGGACAGGGCCAACTAATGAAAAACTGTTTTTT. The encoded protein is CASRTGPTNEKLFF. The chain links TRBV19 to TRBJ1-4; 7 bases align to TRBD1. V lost 6 bases to trimming and J lost 0 bases; unmatched junction nucleotides: 1. Looked up from germline, CDR1 is LNHDA and CDR2 is SQIVND (reference sequence). This CDR3 is built from 14 residues.

This chain links TRBV5-8 with TRBJ1-1; tentatively, D is TRBD1 (5 bases). Looked up from germline, CDR1 is SGHTS and CDR2 is YDEGEE. The V end lost 4 bases, the J end lost 4 bases, and 17 bases lay between the germline ends. The CDR3 is 15 residues long. The CDR3 sequence is CASSLNGGVLTEAFF. The CDR3 bases are TGTGCCAGCAGCCTAAATGGGGGGGTCCTCACTGAAGCTTTCTTT.

This sequence joins TRBV29-1 and TRBJ1-2, with D perhaps matching TRBD1 (5 bases). The CDR3 sequence is 11 residues long. The germline CDR1 and CDR2 sequences are SQVTM and ANQGSEA. V lost 6 bases and J lost 6, with 11 bases in between. In DNA form, the CDR3 reads TGCAGCGTCGGCAGGGAGGATGGCTACACCTTC. Translation: CSVGREDGYTF. Complete variable domain (other parts from reference TRBV29-1 and TRBJ1-2): SAVISQKPSRDICQRGTSLTIQCQVDSQVTMMFWYRQQPGQSLTLIATANQGSEATYESGFVIDKFPISRPNLTFSTLTVSNMSPEDSSIYLCSVGREDGYTFGSGTRLTVV.

The J gene is TRBJ2-1, the V gene TRBV10-3, with 7 nucleotides matching TRBD2. Trimming removed 4 bases from V and 4 bases from J; junction bases left unmatched: 7. In germline, CDR1 is ENHRY, CDR2 SYGVKD. The CDR3 covers 15 residues. CDR3 amino acids: CAISGELAAYNEQFF. The DNA of the CDR3 is TGTGCCATCAGTGGGGAGCTAGCGGCATACAATGAGCAGTTCTTC.

The V call is TRBV11-3, the J call TRBJ2-1; possible D gene TRBD2, 5 bases. Trimming took 0 bases from V and 2 from J, leaving 11 bases between them. The CDR3 totals 16 residues. Germline CDR1 is SGHNT and CDR2 is YENEEA. CDR3 in DNA: TGTGCCAGCAGCTTAGATCGCGCGGAGGCCTACAATGAGCAGTTCTTC. Amino acids: CASSLDRAEAYNEQFF.